The clone carrying this T cell receptor beta chain was observed a few times. Antigen unknown. This entry comes from a study of cytomegalovirus exposure and HLA in healthy donors. Findings of the study overall: It was reportedly the case that the classifier diagnosed cytomegalovirus status with high specificity and sensitivity. For most TCR sequences rarity was the rule, although some public TCRs occurred in many donors.

V lost 3 bases, J lost 3 bases, and 3 bases stayed unmatched. This CDR3 comprises 15 residues. Per germline, CDR1 LNHDA and CDR2 SQIVND (reference sequence). The repertoire was sequenced with immunoSEQ multiplex PCR; TCRdb's copy has only in-frame clones and lacks some. This sample has 150,000 to 200,000 clones, with 85% found just once. The chain uses TRBV19 and TRBJ2-7; TRBD2 aligns across 12 bases. The TCR sequence derives from a man aged 25-45 years in good health and CMV-seropositive. The specimen was PBMCs. CDR3 loop: CASSMRTSGVYEQYF. The CDR3 nucleotides read TGTGCCAGTAGTATGCGGACTAGCGGGGTCTACGAGCAGTACTTC.